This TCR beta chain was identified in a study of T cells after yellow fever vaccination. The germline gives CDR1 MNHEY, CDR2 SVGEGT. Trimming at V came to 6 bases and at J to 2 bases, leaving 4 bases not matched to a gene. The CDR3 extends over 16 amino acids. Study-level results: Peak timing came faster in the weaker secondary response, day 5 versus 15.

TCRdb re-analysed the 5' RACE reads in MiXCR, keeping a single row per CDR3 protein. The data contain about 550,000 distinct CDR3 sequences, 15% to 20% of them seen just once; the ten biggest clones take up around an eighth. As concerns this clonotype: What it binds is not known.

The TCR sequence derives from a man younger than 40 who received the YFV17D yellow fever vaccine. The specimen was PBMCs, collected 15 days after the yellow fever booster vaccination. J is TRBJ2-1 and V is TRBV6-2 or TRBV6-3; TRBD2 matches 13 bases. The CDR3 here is CASRTGLAGTYNEQFF. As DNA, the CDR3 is TGTGCCAGCAGGACGGGACTAGCGGGAACCTACAATGAGCAGTTCTTC.